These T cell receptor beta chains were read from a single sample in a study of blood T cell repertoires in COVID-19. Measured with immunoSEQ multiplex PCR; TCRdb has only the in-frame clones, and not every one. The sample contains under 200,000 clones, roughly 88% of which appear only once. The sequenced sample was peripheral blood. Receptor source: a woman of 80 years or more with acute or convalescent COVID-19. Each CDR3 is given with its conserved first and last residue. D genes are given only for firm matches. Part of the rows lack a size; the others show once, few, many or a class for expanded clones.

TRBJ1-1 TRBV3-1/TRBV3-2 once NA TGTGCCAGCAGCCAAGAGGGCCTGACCAACACTGAAGCTTTCTTT CASSQEGLTNTEAFF
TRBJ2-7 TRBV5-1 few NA TGCGCCAGCAGCTGGGGGGACCCCTCCCAGTACGAGCAGTACTTC CASSWGDPSQYEQYF
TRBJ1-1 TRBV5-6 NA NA TGTGCCAGCAGCTTGCCAGGGAAGGGAACTGAAGCTTTCTTT CASSLPGKGTEAFF
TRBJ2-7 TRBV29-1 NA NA TGCAGCGTTGTGTGGAGGGGTCCCCCTCACGAGCAGTACTTC CSVVWRGPPHEQYF
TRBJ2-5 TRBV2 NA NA TGTGCCAGCAGAGTCTCGGGGGTCGAGACCCAGTACTTC CASRVSGVETQYF
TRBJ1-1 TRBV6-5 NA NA TGTGCCAGCCGAAGGGGCCGGGACACTGAAGCTTTCTTT CASRRGRDTEAFF
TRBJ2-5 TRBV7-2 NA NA TGTGCCAGCAGCTTAGCTCTCTTGGAGACCCAGTACTTC CASSLALLETQYF
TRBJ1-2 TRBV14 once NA TGTGCCAGCAGCCCAGCTAGCCCTAACTATGGCTACACCTTC CASSPASPNYGYTF
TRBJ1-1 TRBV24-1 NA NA TGTGCCTCCTGCTGGCGGACAAATATCAACACTGAAGCTTTCTTT CASCWRTNINTEAFF
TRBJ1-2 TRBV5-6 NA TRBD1 TGTGCCAGCAGCTCAGGGGGCGCCGGGACCCGGTATGGCTACACCTTC CASSSGGAGTRYGYTF
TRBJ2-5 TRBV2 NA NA TGTGCCAGCAGTGAAGTCAGGGGAGATGAGACCCAGTACTTC CASSEVRGDETQYF
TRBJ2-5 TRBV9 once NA TGTGCCAGCAGCTCTTATAGCGGAACCAGCCTAGAGACCCAGTACTTC CASSSYSGTSLETQYF
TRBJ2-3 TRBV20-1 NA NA TGCAGTGCTAGAGAAGGGGTCACGCAGTATTTT CSAREGVTQYF
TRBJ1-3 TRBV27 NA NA TGTGCCAGCAGTTTTGGGCAGGGGAACACCATATATTTT CASSFGQGNTIYF
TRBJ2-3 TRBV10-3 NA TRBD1 TGTGCCATCAGTGATCGGACAGGGACCACAGATACGCAGTATTTT CAISDRTGTTDTQYF
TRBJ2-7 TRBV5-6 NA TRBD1 TGTGCCAGCTATGCCGCCGGGACAGGGCCCTACGAGCAGTACTTC CASYAAGTGPYEQYF
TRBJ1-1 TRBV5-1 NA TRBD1 TGCGCCAGCAGCAACGGACAGGGTGGGGGCACTGAAGCTTTCTTT CASSNGQGGGTEAFF
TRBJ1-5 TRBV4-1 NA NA TGCGCCAGCAGCCAAGCAAATTTCAATCAGCCCCAGCATTTT CASSQANFNQPQHF
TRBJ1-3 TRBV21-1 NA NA TGTGCCAGCAGCAAAACGCGGGGAACAGGGGGTTCTGGAAACACCATATATTTT CASSKTRGTGGSGNTIYF
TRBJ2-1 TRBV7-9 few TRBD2 TGTGCCAGCAGCTTAGATCGACTAGCTTTCGACAATGAGCAGTTCTTC CASSLDRLAFDNEQFF
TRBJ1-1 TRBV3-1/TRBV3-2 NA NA TGTGCCAGCAGCTCTAGTTCCGGACAGCTGACTGAAGCTTTCTTT CASSSSSGQLTEAFF
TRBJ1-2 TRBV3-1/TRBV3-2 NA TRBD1 TGTGCCAGCAGCCAGGGCAGGGGGTTCTATGGCTACACCTTC CASSQGRGFYGYTF
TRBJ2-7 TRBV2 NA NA TGTGCCAGCGCTCGGGACTACGAGCAGTACTTC CASARDYEQYF
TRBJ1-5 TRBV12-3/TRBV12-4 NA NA TGTGCCAGCAGTTTGGGCAGGGCCGAGCATTTT CASSLGRAEHF
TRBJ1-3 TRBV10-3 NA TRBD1 TGTGCCATCAGAAGAGAGACAGGGAATGGAAACACCATATATTTT CAIRRETGNGNTIYF
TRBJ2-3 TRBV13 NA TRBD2 TGTGCCAGCAGTTCAGGGACTAGCGGGGGAACAGATACGCAGTATTTT CASSSGTSGGTDTQYF
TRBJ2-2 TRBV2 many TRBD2 TGTGCCAGCAGTGTCCTAGCGGGAGACACCGGGGAGCTGTTTTTT CASSVLAGDTGELFF
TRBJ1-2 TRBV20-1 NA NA TGCAGTGCTAGTCTGGCCTATGGCTACACCTTC CSASLAYGYTF
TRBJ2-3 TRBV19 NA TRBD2 TGTGCCAGTAGTATGGGACGGGGGGACACAGATACGCAGTATTTT CASSMGRGDTDTQYF
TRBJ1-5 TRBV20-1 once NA TGCAGTGCTAGTGGGGCGCGTTATCAGCCCCAGCATTTT CSASGARYQPQHF